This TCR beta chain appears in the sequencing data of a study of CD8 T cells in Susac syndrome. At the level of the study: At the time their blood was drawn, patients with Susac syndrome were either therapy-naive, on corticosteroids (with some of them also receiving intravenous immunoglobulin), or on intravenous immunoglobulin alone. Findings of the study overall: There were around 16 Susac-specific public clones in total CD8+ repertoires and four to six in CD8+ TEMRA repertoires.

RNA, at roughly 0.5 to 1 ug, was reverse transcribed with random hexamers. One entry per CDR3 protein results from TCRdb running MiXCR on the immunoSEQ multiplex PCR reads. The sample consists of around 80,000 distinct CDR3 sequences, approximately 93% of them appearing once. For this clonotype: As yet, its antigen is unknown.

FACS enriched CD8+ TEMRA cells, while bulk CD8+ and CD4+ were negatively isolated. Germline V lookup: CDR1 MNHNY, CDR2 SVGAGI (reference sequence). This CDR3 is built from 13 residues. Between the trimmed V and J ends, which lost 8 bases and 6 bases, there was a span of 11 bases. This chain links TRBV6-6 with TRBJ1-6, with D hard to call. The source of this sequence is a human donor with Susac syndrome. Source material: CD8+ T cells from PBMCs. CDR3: CASSEVSNSPLHF. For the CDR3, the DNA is TGTGCCAGCTCAGAAGTTTCTAATTCACCCCTCCACTTT.